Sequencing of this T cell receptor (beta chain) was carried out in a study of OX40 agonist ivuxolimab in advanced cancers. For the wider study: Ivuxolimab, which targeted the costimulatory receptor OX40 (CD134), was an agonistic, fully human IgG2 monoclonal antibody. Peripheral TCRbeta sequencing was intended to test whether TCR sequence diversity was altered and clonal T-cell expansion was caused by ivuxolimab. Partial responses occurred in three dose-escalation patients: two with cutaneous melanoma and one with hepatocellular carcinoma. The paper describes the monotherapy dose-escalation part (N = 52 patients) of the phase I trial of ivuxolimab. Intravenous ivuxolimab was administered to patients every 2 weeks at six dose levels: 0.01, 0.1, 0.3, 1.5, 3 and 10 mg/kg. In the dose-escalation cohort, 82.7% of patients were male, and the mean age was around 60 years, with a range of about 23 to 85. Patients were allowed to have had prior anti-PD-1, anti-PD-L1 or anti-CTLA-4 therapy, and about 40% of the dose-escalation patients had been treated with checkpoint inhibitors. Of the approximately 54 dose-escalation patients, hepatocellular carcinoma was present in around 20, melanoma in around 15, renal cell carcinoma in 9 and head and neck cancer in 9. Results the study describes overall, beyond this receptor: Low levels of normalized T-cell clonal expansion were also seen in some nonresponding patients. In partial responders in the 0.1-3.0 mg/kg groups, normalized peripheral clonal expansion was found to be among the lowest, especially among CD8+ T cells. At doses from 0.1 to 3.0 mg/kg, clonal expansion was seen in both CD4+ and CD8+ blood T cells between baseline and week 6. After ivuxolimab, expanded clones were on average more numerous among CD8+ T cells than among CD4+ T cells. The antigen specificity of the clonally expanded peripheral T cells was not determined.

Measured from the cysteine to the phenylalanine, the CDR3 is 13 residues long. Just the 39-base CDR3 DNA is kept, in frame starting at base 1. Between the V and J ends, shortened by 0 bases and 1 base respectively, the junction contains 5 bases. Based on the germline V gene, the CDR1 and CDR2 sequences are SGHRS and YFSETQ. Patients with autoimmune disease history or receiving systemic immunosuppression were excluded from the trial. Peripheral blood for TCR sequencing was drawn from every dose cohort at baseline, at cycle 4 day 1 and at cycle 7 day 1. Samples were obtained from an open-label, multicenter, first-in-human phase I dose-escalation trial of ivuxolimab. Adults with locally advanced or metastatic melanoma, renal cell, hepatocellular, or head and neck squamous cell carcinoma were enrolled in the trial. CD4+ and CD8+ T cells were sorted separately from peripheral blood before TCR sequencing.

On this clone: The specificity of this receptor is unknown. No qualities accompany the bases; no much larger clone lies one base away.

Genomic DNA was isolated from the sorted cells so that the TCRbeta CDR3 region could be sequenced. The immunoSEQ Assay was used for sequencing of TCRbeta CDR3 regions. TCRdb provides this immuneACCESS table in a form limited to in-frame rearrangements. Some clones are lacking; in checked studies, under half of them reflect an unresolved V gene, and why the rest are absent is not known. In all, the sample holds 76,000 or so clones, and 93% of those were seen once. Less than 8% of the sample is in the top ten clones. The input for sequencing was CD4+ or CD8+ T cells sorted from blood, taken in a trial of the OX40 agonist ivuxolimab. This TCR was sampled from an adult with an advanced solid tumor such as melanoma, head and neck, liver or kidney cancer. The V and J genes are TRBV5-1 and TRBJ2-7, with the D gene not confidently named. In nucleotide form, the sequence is TGCGCCAGCAGCTTGGACAATTCCTACGAGCAGTACTTC. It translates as CASSLDNSYEQYF.